This is a list of T cell receptor beta chains from one sample in a study of spatial heterogeneity in lung cancer. TCRdb re-analysed the 5' RACE reads in MiXCR, keeping a single row per CDR3 protein. The sample contains 25,000 to 30,000 distinct CDR3 sequences, roughly 6.9% of which appear only once. Sequences were derived from lung tumor tissue, sampled at surgery. The origin of the receptors is a male donor with early-stage non-small cell lung cancer. Both conserved end residues are part of each CDR3. The D gene is left open where the match is weak. Clone size, where shown, is once, few, many, or a class for clones that have expanded.

d_gene,j_gene,abundance,v_gene,CDR3nt,CDR3aa
TRBD2,TRBJ2-7,many,TRBV5-1,TGCGCCAGCAGCCGGGCTAGCGGGGACGAGCAGTACTTC,CASSRASGDEQYF
NA,TRBJ2-2,NA,TRBV7-9,TGTGCCAGCATCGGTCGCCTAAACACCGGGGAGCTGTTTTTT,CASIGRLNTGELFF
NA,TRBJ2-3,many,TRBV27,TGTCTAACCGGGTGGGGACGCACAGATACGCAGTATTTT,CLTGWGRTDTQYF
TRBD2,TRBJ2-3,medium-sized,TRBV20-1,TGCAGTCCGTGGGAGGGCTTCGCAGATACGCAGTATTTT,CSPWEGFADTQYF
NA,TRBJ1-5,many,TRBV4-3,TGCGCCAGCAGCCAAGACCACAATCAGCCCCAGCATTTT,CASSQDHNQPQHF
TRBD1,TRBJ2-2,NA,TRBV10-3,TGTGCCATCAGTGAAAGGACAGGGGGAAGCACCGGGGAGCTGTTTTTT,CAISERTGGSTGELFF
NA,TRBJ2-3,many,TRBV2,TGTGCCAGCAGTGAAGCGAGGGCTAGTCAGCATACGCAGTATTTT,CASSEARASQHTQYF
NA,TRBJ2-6,NA,TRBV7-8,TGTGCCAGCACCTCCCCCTCTGTGAGCTCTGGGGCCAACGTCCTGACTTTC,CASTSPSVSSGANVLTF
NA,TRBJ1-1,many,TRBV11-2,TGTGCCAGCAGCTTAGCCCGGTTCATGGGGGCTGGTGAAGCTTTCTTT,CASSLARFMGAGEAFF
NA,TRBJ2-2,many,TRBV2,TGTGCCAGCAGTGATACATGGTTGGGGGAGCTGTTTTTT,CASSDTWLGELFF
TRBD1,TRBJ1-2,many,TRBV7-2,TGTGCCAGCAGCTCGGACAGGACTAACTATGGCTACACCTTC,CASSSDRTNYGYTF
TRBD1,TRBJ1-6,many,TRBV18,TGTGCCAGCTCGGGACAGGGGTACGATTCACCCCTCCACTTT,CASSGQGYDSPLHF
NA,TRBJ2-3,few,TRBV6-5,TGTGCCAGCAGTCATCTAGCAGCTCGAACCACAGATACGCAGTATTTT,CASSHLAARTTDTQYF
NA,TRBJ1-6,many,TRBV20-1,TGCAGTGCTAGCTACGGGGAAAATTCACCCCTCCACTTT,CSASYGENSPLHF
NA,TRBJ1-4,NA,TRBV7-2,TGTGCCAGCAGCCTGGGGTCTAATGAAAAACTGTTTTTT,CASSLGSNEKLFF
TRBD1,TRBJ1-1,many,TRBV10-2,TGCGCCAGCAGTGAAAGGGGGCTGAACACTGAAGCTTTCTTT,CASSERGLNTEAFF
NA,TRBJ2-7,many,TRBV4-3,TGCGCCAGCAGCCAAGAACAGGGCTCCTACGAGCAGTACTTC,CASSQEQGSYEQYF
NA,TRBJ2-3,NA,TRBV5-5,TGTGCCAGCAGCTTGGGGGCTAGCGCGAGAGATACGCAGTATTTT,CASSLGASARDTQYF
TRBD1,TRBJ2-1,NA,TRBV5-1,TGCGCCAGCAGCTCCGGGACAGGGAACTACAATGAGCAGTTCTTC,CASSSGTGNYNEQFF
NA,TRBJ2-7,many,TRBV7-2,TGTGCCAGCAGTTCGAGACCCTTCTACGAGCAGTACTTC,CASSSRPFYEQYF
NA,TRBJ2-7,few,TRBV7-8,TGTGCCAGCAGCTCCTTGGGGTCCTACGAGCAGTACTTC,CASSSLGSYEQYF
NA,TRBJ2-5,NA,TRBV7-9,TGTGCCAGCAGCGCACCTTCCCTCGGGGCAGAGACCCAGTACTTC,CASSAPSLGAETQYF
NA,TRBJ1-3,many,TRBV7-2,TGTGCCAGCAGCTCCCGGTCGACGGGAAACACCATATATTTT,CASSSRSTGNTIYF
NA,TRBJ1-6,NA,TRBV10-3,TGTGCCATCACGGACAGCTATAATTCACCCCTCCACTTT,CAITDSYNSPLHF
NA,TRBJ2-5,many,TRBV7-2,TGTGCCAGCAGCTTGGGGAGGCAAGAGACCCAGTACTTC,CASSLGRQETQYF
NA,TRBJ2-7,many,TRBV7-2,TGTGCCAGCAGCTTAGACCCGGGCGTCTACGAGCAGTACTTC,CASSLDPGVYEQYF
NA,TRBJ2-3,few,TRBV12-3/TRBV12-4,TGTGCCAGCAGTTTAGATCGAGGGAGCACAGATACGCAGTATTTT,CASSLDRGSTDTQYF
NA,TRBJ2-6,NA,TRBV6-6,TGTGCCAGCAGTTACCAGCCGGGGGTATCTGGGGCCAACGTCCTGACTTTC,CASSYQPGVSGANVLTF
NA,TRBJ2-7,few,TRBV2,TGTGCCAGCAGGGTAGGACTAAACTACGAGCAGTACTTC,CASRVGLNYEQYF
NA,TRBJ1-2,NA,TRBV6-5,TGTGCCAGCAGTGCGAGGGAGAACTATGGCTACACCTTC,CASSARENYGYTF
NA,TRBJ2-7,few,TRBV20-1,TGCAGTGCCCGGCGGGACTCCGGTTACGAGCAGTACTTC,CSARRDSGYEQYF
NA,TRBJ1-4,few,TRBV28,TGTGCCAGCAGTGGGGGGAGAGGTGAAAAACTGTTTTTT,CASSGGRGEKLFF
NA,TRBJ1-1,many,TRBV5-5,TGTGCCAGCAGCCGGACGGGGCTAGCGAACACTGAAGCTTTCTTT,CASSRTGLANTEAFF